This TCR beta chain stems from a study of PD-1 blockade in classical Hodgkin lymphoma. Study-level background: On a schedule of every 2 weeks, patients received nivolumab 3 mg/kg intravenously.

The method was immunoSEQ multiplex PCR; TCRdb's version includes in-frame clones alone and lacks a portion of them. The repertoire consists of just under 30,000 clones, with over 75% occurring once and the leading ten covering around 2.4%. Each of the patients experienced relapse following autologous stem cell transplantation, and their brentuximab vedotin exposure differed. Magnetic negative selection purified CD4+ T cells from thawed PBMCs. Complete response, partial response or progressive disease was each patient's best response. Findings and limits, study-wide: Similar baseline diversity was found in complete responders and newly diagnosed patients. The study found that TCR diversity rose significantly by C4D1 in CD4+ but not CD8+ cells.

As for this clone: As yet, its antigen is unknown.

The ends were cut back, 5 bases at V and 8 bases at J, with 9 bases in the middle. Germline V gene sequence: CDR1 MNHNY, CDR2 SVGAGI (reference sequence). This CDR3 is built from 11 residues. The chain carries TRBV6-6 and TRBJ1-2; D ambiguous. The sequencing here drew on CD4+ T cells from blood, taken at baseline. This TCR was recovered from a human donor with classical Hodgkin lymphoma. CDR3 sequence reads: CASSPDVGYTF. The CDR3 bases are TGTGCCAGCAGTCCAGACGTGGGCTACACCTTC.